Below, 32 T cell receptor beta chains from the same sample are listed, as sequenced in a study of T cell responses to AZD1222 COVID-19 vaccine. Assay: immunoSEQ multiplex PCR; the TCRdb copy retains only in-frame clones and omits some. This table has 150,000 to 170,000 clones, 86% appearing once. The sequencing here drew on peripheral blood, taken on day 0 of MenACWY control vaccination. The receptor source for this set is an adult in good health.

CDR3 residues: CASNPGLGQETQYF. The DNA of the CDR3 is TGCGCCAGCAACCCGGGACTAGGCCAAGAGACCCAGTACTTC. The chain carries TRBV5-1 and TRBJ2-5, with 8 positions matching TRBD2. Germline V gene lookup returns CDR1 SGHRS and CDR2 YFSETQ. Losses at the gene ends were 6 bases for V and 1 base for J; bases not matched to a gene: 5. CDR3 length equals 14 residues.

V usage is TRBV6-5 and J usage is TRBJ1-2; TRBD1 aligns across 7 bases. Germline V gives CDR1 MNHEY, CDR2 SVGAGI. The CDR3 loop spans 15 amino acids. V lost 6 bases, J lost 6 bases, and 13 bases stayed unmatched. The CDR3 region has the DNA TGTGCCAGCAGCTACGGAACCGCTACAGGGGATGGCTACACCTTC. It codes for CASSYGTATGDGYTF.

The J gene is TRBJ2-1, the V gene TRBV9, with D uncertain. This CDR3 is built from 13 residues. V was clipped by 0 bases and J by 5 bases, with 6 bases between them. Germline values: CDR1 SGDLS, CDR2 YYNGEE. The CDR3 DNA follows: TGTGCCAGCAGCGTAGCTCGGAACAATGAGCAGTTCTTC. Encoded protein: CASSVARNNEQFF.

The chain carries TRBV11-3 and TRBJ1-1; no definite D call. The germline CDR1 and CDR2 sequences are SGHNT and YENEEA. Trimming pared 5 bases from V and 5 bases from J, leaving 9 bases between. The CDR3 loop spans 12 amino acids. CDR3 bases: TGTGCCAGCAGCAGGCAGCCGACTGAAGCTTTCTTT. It encodes CASSRQPTEAFF. Combining the CDR3 with reference TRBV11-3 and TRBJ1-1 gives the whole variable domain EAGVVQSPRYKIIEKKQPVAFWCNPISGHNTLYWYLQNLGQGPELLIRYENEEAVDDSQLPKDRFSAERLKGVDSTLKIQPAELGDSAVYLCASSRQPTEAFFGQGTRLTVV.

The chain carries TRBV7-9 and TRBJ2-1; 7 bases match TRBD1. V shed 3 bases and J 1 base; nucleotides not matched to a gene: 6. Per germline, CDR1 SEHNR and CDR2 FQNEAQ (reference sequence). CDR3 length equals 16 residues. For the CDR3, the DNA is TGTGCCAGCAGCTTCAAGCCAGGGGGTTCCTACAATGAGCAGTTCTTC. It codes for CASSFKPGGSYNEQFF. The whole variable domain, remainder taken from reference TRBV7-9 and TRBJ2-1, is DTGVSQNPRHKITKRGQNVTFRCDPISEHNRLYWYRQTLGQGPEFLTYFQNEAQLEKSRLLSDRFSAERPKGSFSTLEIQRTEQGDSAMYLCASSFKPGGSYNEQFFGPGTRLTVL.

V and J are TRBV19 and TRBJ2-7; weak D call: TRBD2 (5 bases). The germline V gene has CDR1 LNHDA and CDR2 SQIVND (reference sequence). This CDR3 contains 14 residues. Trimming shortened V by 2 bases and J by 5 bases, and 13 bases separated the two germline ends. CDR3 amino acids: CASSIRDGLNEQYF. CDR3 nucleotides: TGTGCCAGTAGTATACGGGATGGCCTCAACGAGCAGTACTTC.

The CDR3 reads CASRTSGIVYEQYF. The CDR3 nucleotides read TGTGCCAGCAGAACTAGCGGGATAGTCTACGAGCAGTACTTC. The V gene is TRBV25-1, the J gene TRBJ2-7; 10 nucleotides match TRBD2. In germline, CDR1 is MGHDK, CDR2 SYGVNS. The CDR3 is 14 amino acids. The ends lost 6 bases at V and 3 bases at J; junction bases unmatched: 5.

This chain uses TRBV11-3 with TRBJ1-6, with TRBD1 matching 10 bases. The CDR3 sequence is 17 residues long. CDR1 and CDR2 from the germline V gene are SGHNT and YENEEA. V shed 5 bases, J shed 9 bases, and the junction held 13 bases outside the gene matches. CDR3 region: CASSQVSGTGARSPLHF. CDR3 DNA: TGTGCCAGCAGCCAGGTCAGCGGGACAGGGGCTCGTTCACCCCTCCACTTT. Combining the CDR3 with reference TRBV11-3 and TRBJ1-6 gives the whole variable domain EAGVVQSPRYKIIEKKQPVAFWCNPISGHNTLYWYLQNLGQGPELLIRYENEEAVDDSQLPKDRFSAERLKGVDSTLKIQPAELGDSAVYLCASSQVSGTGARSPLHFGNGTRLTVT.

The chain's CDR3 is CASSSPGAGSMNTEAFF. CDR3 DNA sequence: TGTGCCAGCAGTTCTCCGGGGGCAGGCTCAATGAACACTGAAGCTTTCTTT. V is TRBV28 and J is TRBJ1-1; tentatively, D is TRBD1 (6 bases). This CDR3 comprises 17 residues. Germline-derived CDR1 and CDR2 are MDHEN and SYDVKM. Trimming removed 4 bases from V and 0 bases from J, with 18 bases in between.

The CDR3 nucleotides read TGTGCCAGCGGGGACAGGGGGAAGGAGACCCAGTACTTC. This encodes CASGDRGKETQYF. V gene TRBV12-3 or TRBV12-4 combines with J gene TRBJ2-5; 11 bases are a match to TRBD1. The trim removed 8 bases at V and 5 bases at J, leaving 4 bases unmatched. The CDR3 is 13 residues long.

This clone was detected only once. This CDR3 is CASSDTGRGSNQPQHF. As DNA, the CDR3 is TGCGCCAGCAGTGACACAGGGAGGGGTAGCAATCAGCCCCAGCATTTT. The V gene is TRBV10-2, the J gene TRBJ1-5; the D gene is possibly TRBD1 (6 bases). V gave up 3 bases and J gave up 0 bases, with 12 bases separating them. Germline loops: CDR1 WSHSY, CDR2 SAAADI. This CDR3 comprises 16 residues.

This clone was seen only once. The gene calls are TRBV21-1 and TRBJ1-5; the table's D call, TRBD1, was not checked against the DNA. TRBV21-1 is an annotated pseudogene. The CDR3 contains 18 residues. The CDR3 loop reads CASSKDQGFLLSNQPQHF. As DNA, the CDR3 is TGTGCCAGCAGCAAAGATCAGGGTTTCTTACTTAGCAATCAGCCCCAGCATTTT.

This clone was counted a few times. This rearrangement joins TRBV15 to TRBJ1-1; D not certain. The V end was cut by 3 bases, the J end by 1 base, with 0 bases between. Germline loops: CDR1 LNHNV, CDR2 YYDKDF (reference sequence). The CDR3 is 11 amino acids. Written as DNA, the CDR3 is TGTGCCACCAGCAGGAACACTGAAGCTTTCTTT. Residues: CATSRNTEAFF.

This clone was seen only once. The genes are TRBV18 and TRBJ2-2; D may be TRBD1 or TRBD2 (6 bases each). The CDR3 totals 16 residues. The V end was cut by 5 bases, the J end by 4 bases, with 17 bases between. Germline V CDR1 and CDR2: KGHSH, LQKENI. The CDR3 bases are TGTGCCAGCTCAAGCCAACGGGGGCTAGGCACCGGGGAGCTGTTTTTT. Protein sequence: CASSSQRGLGTGELFF.

The chain carries TRBV5-1 and TRBJ1-4, with unresolved D. The CDR3 is made up of 15 amino acids. V was trimmed by 0 bases and J by 8 bases, leaving 14 bases between them. The V gene's germline CDR1 is SGHRS and CDR2 YFSETQ. For the CDR3, the DNA is TGCGCCAGCAGCTTGGCCAACGGAGTGGGCGAAAAACTGTTTTTT. Residues: CASSLANGVGEKLFF.

This clone was seen a handful of times. V and J are TRBV5-5 and TRBJ1-6; D is possibly TRBD1 (6 bases). CDR3 length: 15 amino acids. CDR1 and CDR2 from the germline V gene are SGHKS and YYEKEE (reference sequence). V gave up 4 bases and J gave up 5 bases, with 13 bases separating them. The CDR3 protein is CASSLQGRDNSPLHF. DNA of the CDR3: TGTGCCAGCAGCCTCCAGGGGCGAGATAATTCACCCCTCCACTTT.

This chain joins TRBV9 and TRBJ2-1; D gene ambiguous. The CDR3 sequence is 17 residues long. Per germline, CDR1 SGDLS and CDR2 YYNGEE. V was pared by 3 bases and J by 4 bases, with 20 bases between. The DNA of the CDR3 is TGTGCCAGCAGCGCCCCGACGGAATCAAGGTTTTACAATGAGCAGTTCTTC. The encoded protein is CASSAPTESRFYNEQFF.

The rearrangement uses TRBV11-3 and TRBJ2-2; TRBD1 agrees at 8 bases. J gave up 0 bases and V 3 bases, and 12 bases lay outside the gene matches. Germline CDR1 is SGHNT and CDR2 is YENEEA. The CDR3 covers 19 residues. The CDR3 loop is CASSFPVHGQGSNTGELFF. The CDR3 DNA is TGTGCCAGCAGCTTTCCCGTCCACGGACAGGGATCGAACACCGGGGAGCTGTTTTTT.

The chain has TRBV13 and TRBJ2-1; D is ambiguous. Germline V gene sequence: CDR1 PRHDT, CDR2 FYEKMQ (reference sequence). V lost 1 base and J 0 bases, leaving 7 bases between the germline ends. The CDR3 is 15 residues long. CDR3 region: CASSLDSYSYNEQFF. In DNA form, the CDR3 reads TGTGCCAGCAGCTTAGACTCCTACTCCTACAATGAGCAGTTCTTC.

The chain links TRBV27 to TRBJ1-1; possible D gene TRBD1, 5 bases. CDR3 length: 15 amino acids. V gave up 1 base and J gave up 3 bases, with 12 bases separating them. The V gene's germline CDR1 is MNHEY and CDR2 SMNVEV (reference sequence). CDR3 DNA: TGTGCCAGCAGTTTATACCTCGGGACCCACACTGAAGCTTTCTTT. Protein product: CASSLYLGTHTEAFF.

The chain recombines TRBV28 with TRBJ1-1, with 8 bases fitting TRBD1. The CDR3 has 13 residues. The ends lost 6 bases at V and 3 bases at J; junction bases unmatched: 3. The germline V gene encodes CDR1 MDHEN and CDR2 SYDVKM. CDR3 DNA: TGTGCCAGCAGCCCAGGGGGCTACACTGAAGCTTTCTTT. Residues: CASSPGGYTEAFF.

This clone was seen just once. The chain uses TRBV5-4 and TRBJ2-2; weak D call: TRBD1 (6 bases). Germline CDR1 is SGHNT and CDR2 is YYREEE (reference sequence). There are 15 residues in the CDR3. The V and J ends lost 1 base and 4 bases respectively, with 11 bases between them. In nucleotides, the CDR3 is TGTGCCAGCAGCTTGCCAACAGGGATCACCGGGGAGCTGTTTTTT. It encodes CASSLPTGITGELFF. The variable domain in full, with the rest retrieved from reference TRBV5-4 and TRBJ2-2, is ETGVTQSPTHLIKTRGQQVTLRCSSQSGHNTVSWYQQALGQGPQFIFQYYREEENGRGNFPPRFSGLQFPNYSSELNVNALELDDSALYLCASSLPTGITGELFFGEGSRLTVL.

The CDR3 DNA follows: TGTGCCAGCAGCTTTGGGGGCAATCAGCCCCAGCATTTT. Its translation is CASSFGGNQPQHF. This rearrangement joins TRBV7-2 to TRBJ1-5; D uncertain. This CDR3 spans 13 amino acids. CDR1 and CDR2 (germline): SGHTA, FQGNSA. The V end was cut by 3 bases, the J end by 2 bases, with 5 bases between.

The V call is TRBV5-4, the J call TRBJ2-3; 14 nucleotides agree with TRBD2. The CDR3 length is 19 residues. With V trimmed by 0 bases and J by 1 base, 7 bases remained unmatched. Germline CDR1 reads SGHNT; CDR2 reads YYREEE (reference sequence). The CDR3 bases are TGTGCCAGCAGCTTGGAGGTGTTGGGACTAGCGGGAGGCACAGATACGCAGTATTTT. It yields the protein CASSLEVLGLAGGTDTQYF.

V gene TRBV27 combines with J gene TRBJ1-5; D is ambiguous. V was cut by 6 bases and J by 5 bases, with 11 bases left in between. CDR1 and CDR2 from the germline V gene are MNHEY and SMNVEV (reference sequence). CDR3 length equals 13 residues. DNA for the CDR3: TGTGCCAGCAGCACAATCGGAGATCAGCCCCAGCATTTT. Residues: CASSTIGDQPQHF.

The V and J genes are TRBV10-2 and TRBJ1-2; perhaps TRBD1 as D (5 bases). The CDR3 consists of 13 residues. Trimming took 8 bases from V and 0 from J, leaving 10 bases between them. Per germline, CDR1 WSHSY and CDR2 SAAADI. The CDR3 coding sequence is TGCGCCAGCCGGACAACCGCTAACTATGGCTACACCTTC. Protein: CASRTTANYGYTF.

V gene TRBV19 combines with J gene TRBJ2-2, with TRBD2 as a possible D gene (6 bases). This CDR3 is 14 amino acids long. Germline CDR1 reads LNHDA; CDR2 reads SQIVND (reference sequence). V was clipped by 11 bases and J by 0 bases, with 13 bases between them. DNA for the CDR3: TGTGCCGGCGGCGCGGGGACGAACACCGGGGAGCTGTTTTTT. This codes for CAGGAGTNTGELFF.

The rearrangement uses TRBV3-1 (or the pseudogene TRBV3-2) and TRBJ1-2, with D perhaps matching TRBD1 (6 bases). Trimming left V 3 bases short and J 4 bases short, with 24 bases between. The CDR3 is 18 residues long. Per germline, CDR1 LGHDT and CDR2 YNNKEL (reference sequence). The CDR3 bases are TGTGCCAGCAGCCAGGAGACAGGACGGCAGGGCACAATCTATGGCTACACCTTC. Amino acids: CASSQETGRQGTIYGYTF.

CDR3 in amino acids: CASSLVAANTGELFF. DNA for the CDR3: TGCGCCAGCAGCTTGGTTGCGGCGAACACCGGGGAGCTGTTTTTT. V gene TRBV5-1 combines with J gene TRBJ2-2; D gene uncertain. Germline CDR1 is SGHRS and CDR2 is YFSETQ. The ends were cut back, 0 bases at V and 0 bases at J, with 6 bases in the middle. The CDR3 has 15 amino acids.

The chain links TRBV9 to TRBJ2-5, with 8 positions matching TRBD2. The CDR3 loop spans 16 amino acids. CDR1 and CDR2 from the germline V gene are SGDLS and YYNGEE. V lost 4 bases, J lost 4 bases, and 12 bases stayed unmatched. The DNA for the CDR3 is TGTGCCAGCAGCCCGAGCTCCCTAGCGGGTCGAGAGACCCAGTACTTC. As protein: CASSPSSLAGRETQYF.

CDR3 sequence (DNA): TGTGCCAGCAGTGACTCGCAGACTAGCGGTTACAATGAGCAGTTCTTC. It yields the protein CASSDSQTSGYNEQFF. This chain connects TRBV6-4 to TRBJ2-1, with 9 bases aligning to TRBD2. Germline CDR1 reads MRHNA; CDR2 reads SNTAGT. The V segment lost 0 bases and the J segment 4 bases; nucleotides outside the gene matches: 4. CDR3 length: 16 amino acids.

The CDR3 DNA reads as TGTGCCAGCAGCTTAGGATTGGATGGCACTGAAGCTTTCTTT. It translates to CASSLGLDGTEAFF. The chain combines TRBV7-8 with TRBJ1-1; D uncertain. V lost 1 base to trimming and J lost 4 bases, with 10 bases between them. The CDR3 has 14 residues. Germline CDR1 and CDR2: SGHVS and FQNEAQ. The full variable domain, in which reference TRBV7-8 and TRBJ1-1 provide the parts outside the CDR3, is GAGVSQSPRYKVAKRGQDVALRCDPISGHVSLFWYQQALGQGPEFLTYFQNEAQLDKSGLPSDRFFAERPEGSVSTLKIQRTQQEDSAVYLCASSLGLDGTEAFFGQGTRLTVV.